This TCR beta chain stems from a study of T cells expressing NK-cell markers (dated by TCRdb to about 2020). Turning to the overall study: Three sorted T-cell subsets (CD3+CD56+NKG2C+, CD3+CD56+NKG2C- and CD3+CD56-NKG2C+) from fewer than 10 donors had their TCR beta-chain repertoires profiled. Among the eight sequenced donors, only one was HCMV-seronegative, while the other seven were HCMV-seropositive. Randomly selected healthy volunteers, three men and five women, were used as the eight sequenced donors. Sequencing of the libraries produced 2 x 150 bp reads on Illumina HiSeq 2000/2500, MiSeq or NextSeq.

In regard to this clonotype: The antigen this receptor binds is unknown.

Broader findings and caveats from the paper: It remained unclear whether the expanded NKG2C-expressing T cell clones were specific for HCMV antigens. Those dominant clonotypes were again the most abundant among CD3+CD56-NKG2C+ cells in a few donors, at roughly 25-65%. For several donors, the dominant CD3+CD56+NKG2C+ clonotypes were among the top 10 CD8+ clonotypes and accounted for roughly 1.0-7.5% of CD8+ T cells.

HCMV serostatus was determined by detecting HCMV-specific IgG in serum with a commercial ELISA kit. Ficoll density gradient centrifugation was used to isolate peripheral blood mononuclear cells from blood. The sequencer was an Illumina HiSeq 2000. TCR beta cDNA libraries were prepared using 5'RACE template switching, which introduced a universal primer site and unique molecular identifiers. Priming for cDNA synthesis came from the TCR beta constant segment, and two successive PCR amplification steps followed. On the study's bioinformatics: MIGEC was used to demultiplex reads and group reads by UMI, and MiTCR was used to assemble and quantify clonotypes. To exclude erroneous sequences, any TCR cDNA sequence not supported by at least two reads was discarded. The tcR package was used for downstream repertoire analysis, and clonotypes were matched between fractions using CDR3 nucleotide sequence together with V segment. Antigen specificity was annotated against VDJdb with VDJmatch, allowing one amino acid substitution in CDR3. TCRdb reprocessed the reads into one record per CDR3 protein sequence, lacking DNA. The V and J calls here are based on TCRdb, not the publication. For this sample, the table gives 500,000 to 700,000 distinct CDR3 sequences. The ten largest clones capture around 4% of the sample.

The source is a man aged 18-30 years in good health. Donor details come from another sample of the same person, matched by shared clones. Sequencing used blood T cells: a sorted CD56 or NKG2C T cell subset, CD4+ or CD8+ T cells, or bulk PBMC T cells (not recorded which).

The CDR3 region reads CAISESEPLGGNEQFF. The rearranged segments are TRBV10-3 and TRBJ2-1. Reading the germline V gene gives CDR1 ENHRY and CDR2 SYGVKD. The CDR3 goes from the cysteine to the phenylalanine over 16 residues. No DNA sequence was recorded.